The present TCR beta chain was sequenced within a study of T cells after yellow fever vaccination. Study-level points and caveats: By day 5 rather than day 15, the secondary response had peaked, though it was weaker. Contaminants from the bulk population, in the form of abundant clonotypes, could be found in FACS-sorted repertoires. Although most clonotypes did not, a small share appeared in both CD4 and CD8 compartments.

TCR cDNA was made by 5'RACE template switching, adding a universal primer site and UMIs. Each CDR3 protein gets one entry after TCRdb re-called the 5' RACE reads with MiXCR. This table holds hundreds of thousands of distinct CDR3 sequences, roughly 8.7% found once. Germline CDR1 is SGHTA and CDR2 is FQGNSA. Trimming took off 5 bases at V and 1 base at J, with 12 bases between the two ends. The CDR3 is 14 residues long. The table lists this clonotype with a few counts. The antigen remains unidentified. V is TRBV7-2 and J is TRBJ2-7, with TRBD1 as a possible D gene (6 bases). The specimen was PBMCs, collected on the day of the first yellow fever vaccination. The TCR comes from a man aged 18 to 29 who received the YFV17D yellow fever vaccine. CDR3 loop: CASSHPDRSYEQYF. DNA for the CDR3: TGTGCCAGCAGCCACCCAGACAGGTCCTACGAGCAGTACTTC. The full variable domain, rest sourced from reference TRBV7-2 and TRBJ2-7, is GAGVSQSPSNKVTEKGKDVELRCDPISGHTALYWYRQSLGQGLEFLIYFQGNSAPDKSGLPSDRFSAERTGGSVSTLTIQRTQQEDSAVYLCASSHPDRSYEQYFGPGTRLTVT.